The T cell receptor beta chain described here comes from a study of blood T cell repertoires in COVID-19. The table came from immunoSEQ multiplex PCR; TCRdb's copy has only in-frame clones and leaves some out. The data hold approximately 170,000 clones, with around four fifths observed a single time. The CDR3 runs to 14 residues. V lost 5 bases and J lost 2, with 11 bases in between. Per germline, CDR1 SGDLS and CDR2 YYNGEE. The receptor was isolated from a woman of 80 years or more with COVID-19, enrolled during active disease. The J gene is TRBJ1-3, the V gene TRBV9; unclear D gene. Sequenced input: peripheral blood. The CDR3 here is CASSDGSAGNTIYF. DNA for the CDR3: TGTGCCAGCAGTGACGGGAGCGCTGGAAACACCATATATTTT.